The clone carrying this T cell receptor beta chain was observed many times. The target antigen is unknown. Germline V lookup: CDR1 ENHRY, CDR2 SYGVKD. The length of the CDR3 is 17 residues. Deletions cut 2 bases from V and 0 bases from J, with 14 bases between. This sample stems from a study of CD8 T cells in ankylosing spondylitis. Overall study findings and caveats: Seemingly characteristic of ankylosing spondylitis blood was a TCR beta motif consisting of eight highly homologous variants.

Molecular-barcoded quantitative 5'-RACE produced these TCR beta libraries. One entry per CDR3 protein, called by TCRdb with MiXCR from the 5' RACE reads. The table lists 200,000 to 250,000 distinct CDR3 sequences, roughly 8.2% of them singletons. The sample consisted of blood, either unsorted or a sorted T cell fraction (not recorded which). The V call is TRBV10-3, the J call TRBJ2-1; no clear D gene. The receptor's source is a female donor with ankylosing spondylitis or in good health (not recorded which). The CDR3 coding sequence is TGTGCCATCAGTGAGGGGATGATGTCTAGCTCCTACAATGAGCAGTTCTTC. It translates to CAISEGMMSSSYNEQFF.